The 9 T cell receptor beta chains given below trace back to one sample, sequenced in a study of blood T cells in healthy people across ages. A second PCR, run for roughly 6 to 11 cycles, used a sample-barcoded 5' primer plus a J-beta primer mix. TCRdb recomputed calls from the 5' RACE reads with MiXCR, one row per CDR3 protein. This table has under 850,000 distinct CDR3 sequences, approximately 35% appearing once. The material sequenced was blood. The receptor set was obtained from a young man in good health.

This CDR3 reads CASSPTQGRALTTEAFF. Here the CDR3 DNA reads TGTGCCAGCAGCCCGACTCAGGGAAGGGCTTTAACAACTGAAGCTTTCTTT. The chain employs TRBV14 and TRBJ1-1, with D perhaps matching TRBD1 (5 bases). Trimming stripped 4 bases from V and 5 bases from J, with 23 bases between. This CDR3 contains 17 residues. CDR1 is SGHDN, CDR2 FVKESK, per germline. The full variable domain, rest sourced from reference TRBV14 and TRBJ1-1, is EAGVTQFPSHSVIEKGQTVTLRCDPISGHDNLYWYRRVMGKEIKFLLHFVKESKQDESGMPNNRFLAERTGGTYSTLKVQPAELEDSGVYFCASSPTQGRALTTEAFFGQGTRLTVV.

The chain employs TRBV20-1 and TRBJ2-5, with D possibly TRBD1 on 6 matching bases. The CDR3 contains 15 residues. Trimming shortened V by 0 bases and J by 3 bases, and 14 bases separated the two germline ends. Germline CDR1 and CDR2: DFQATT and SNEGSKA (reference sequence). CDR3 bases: TGCAGTGCTAGAGATCCCATTGCAGGGGAAGAGACCCAGTACTTC. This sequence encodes CSARDPIAGEETQYF.

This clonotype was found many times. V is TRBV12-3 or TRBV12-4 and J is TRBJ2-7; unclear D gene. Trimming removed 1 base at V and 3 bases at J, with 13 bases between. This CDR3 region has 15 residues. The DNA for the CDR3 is TGTGCCAGCAGTTTAGGTCCCCCCAGGTTCTACGAGCAGTACTTC. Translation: CASSLGPPRFYEQYF.

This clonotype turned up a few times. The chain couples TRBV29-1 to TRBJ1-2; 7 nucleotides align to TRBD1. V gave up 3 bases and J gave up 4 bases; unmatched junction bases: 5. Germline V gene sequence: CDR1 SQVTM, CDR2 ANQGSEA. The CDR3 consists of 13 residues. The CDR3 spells CSVETGTAYGYTF. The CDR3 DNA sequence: TGCAGCGTTGAGACCGGGACAGCCTATGGCTACACCTTC.

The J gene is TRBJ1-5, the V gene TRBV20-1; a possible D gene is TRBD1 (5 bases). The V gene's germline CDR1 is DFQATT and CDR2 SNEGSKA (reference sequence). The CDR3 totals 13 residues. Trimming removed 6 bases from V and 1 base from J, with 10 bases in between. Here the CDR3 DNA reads TGCAGTGCCCCGGACAAAAGCAATCAGCCCCAGCATTTT. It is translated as CSAPDKSNQPQHF.

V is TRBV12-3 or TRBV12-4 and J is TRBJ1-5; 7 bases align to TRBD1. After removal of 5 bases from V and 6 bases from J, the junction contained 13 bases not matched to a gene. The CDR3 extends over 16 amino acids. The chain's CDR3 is CASSLRGRGVTQPQHF. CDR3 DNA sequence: TGTGCCAGCAGTCTGAGGGGCAGGGGGGTCACTCAGCCCCAGCATTTT.

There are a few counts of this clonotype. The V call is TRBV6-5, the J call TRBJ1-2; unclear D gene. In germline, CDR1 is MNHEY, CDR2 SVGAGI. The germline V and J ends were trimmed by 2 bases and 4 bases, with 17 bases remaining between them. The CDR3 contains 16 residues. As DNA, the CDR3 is TGTGCCAGCAGTTACGGACCGCTTTTATCAAGCTATGGCTACACCTTC. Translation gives CASSYGPLLSSYGYTF.

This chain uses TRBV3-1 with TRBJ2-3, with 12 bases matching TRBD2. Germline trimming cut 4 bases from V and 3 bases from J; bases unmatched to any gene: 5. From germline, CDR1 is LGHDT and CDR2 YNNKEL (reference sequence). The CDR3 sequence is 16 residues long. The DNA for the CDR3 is TGTGCCAGCAGCCCGGTCGGGACTAGCGGGACAGATACGCAGTATTTT. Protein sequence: CASSPVGTSGTDTQYF.

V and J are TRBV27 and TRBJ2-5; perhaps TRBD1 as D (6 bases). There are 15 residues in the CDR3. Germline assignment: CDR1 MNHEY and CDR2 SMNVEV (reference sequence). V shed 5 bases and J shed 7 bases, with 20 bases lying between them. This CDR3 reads CASSPTTGSITTQYF. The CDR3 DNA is TGTGCCAGCAGTCCTACGACAGGATCAATAACGACCCAGTACTTC.